This paragraph covers one T cell receptor beta chain sequence. This sample stems from a study of cytomegalovirus exposure and HLA in healthy donors. With V trimmed by 3 bases and J by 7 bases, 10 bases remained unmatched. Germline CDR1 is SNHLY and CDR2 is FYNNEI. The CDR3 has 17 residues. Measured with immunoSEQ multiplex PCR; TCRdb has only the in-frame clones, and not every one. The sample lists about 76,000 clones; less than 95% were seen once. The sequence was obtained from a woman younger than 35 in good health and CMV-seropositive. What was sequenced was PBMCs. The chain joins TRBV2 to TRBJ2-1; TRBD1 agrees at 12 bases. This chain's CDR3 is CASSDVGTGGDGNEQFF. DNA of the CDR3: TGTGCCAGCAGTGACGTTGGGACAGGGGGCGATGGAAATGAGCAGTTCTTC.